The 22 T cell receptor beta chains presented below share a single source sample, sequenced in a study of CD8+ T cells in alopecia areata. Once RNA had been extracted, it was reverse transcribed into cDNA to act as the sequencing template. The assay was immunoSEQ multiplex PCR, and TCRdb's table has in-frame clones only and misses some. The sample lists 150,000 to 200,000 clones, approximately 60% occurring once. Treatment here: oral pan-JAK inhibitor, 5-10 mg twice daily. Sample: CD4+ T cells sorted from blood, taken at week 4, from a patient treated with tofacitinib. These receptors were taken from a human donor with alopecia areata.

The chain is built from TRBV6-5 and TRBJ2-3, with 12 bases matching TRBD1. V gave up 6 bases and J gave up 6 bases; unmatched junction bases: 4. The CDR3 length is 14 residues. Germline V lookup: CDR1 MNHEY, CDR2 SVGAGI. The CDR3 reads CASSWDRGRDTQYF. The CDR3 DNA sequence: TGTGCCAGCAGCTGGGACAGGGGGCGGGATACGCAGTATTTT.

V usage is TRBV29-1 and J usage is TRBJ2-5; the D gene could be TRBD1 or TRBD2 (5 bases each). Trimming shortened V by 4 bases and J by 4 bases, and 10 bases separated the two germline ends. Germline assignment: CDR1 SQVTM and CDR2 ANQGSEA. The CDR3 sequence is 12 residues long. DNA of the CDR3: TGCAGCGTTGGTACAGGAGGAGAGACCCAGTACTTC. It translates to CSVGTGGETQYF. Full variable domain (remainder filled in from reference TRBV29-1 and TRBJ2-5): SAVISQKPSRDICQRGTSLTIQCQVDSQVTMMFWYRQQPGQSLTLIATANQGSEATYESGFVIDKFPISRPNLTFSTLTVSNMSPEDSSIYLCSVGTGGETQYFGPGTRLLVL.

The chain carries TRBV5-4 and TRBJ2-7; 10 nucleotides match TRBD1. CDR1 SGHNT and CDR2 YYREEE come from the germline V gene (reference sequence). With V trimmed by 10 bases and J by 2 bases, 6 bases remained unmatched. CDR3 length: 13 residues. The CDR3 sequence is CALRDRGTYEQYF. CDR3 in DNA: TGTGCCCTCAGGGACAGGGGAACCTACGAGCAGTACTTC.

This clone was seen more than once but under ten times. The J gene is TRBJ2-7, the V gene TRBV30; D possibly corresponds to TRBD1 (6 bases). Germline V gives CDR1 GTSNPN, CDR2 SVGIG (reference sequence). The CDR3 spans 13 residues. V lost 3 bases to trimming and J lost 5 bases, with 14 bases between them. This chain's CDR3 is CAWRKGEGHEQYF. The CDR3 DNA reads as TGTGCCTGGAGGAAGGGGGAAGGACACGAGCAGTACTTC.

The chain carries TRBV7-9 and TRBJ2-7; D is undetermined. The CDR3 loop spans 13 amino acids. Trimming removed 4 bases at V and 0 bases at J, with 7 bases between. Per the germline V gene, CDR1 is SEHNR and CDR2 is FQNEAQ (reference sequence). The CDR3 loop reads CASSSTYSYEQYF. The CDR3 coding sequence is TGTGCCAGCAGCTCCACTTACTCCTACGAGCAGTACTTC.

This chain links TRBV5-4 with TRBJ2-5; D uncertain. The germline CDR1 and CDR2 sequences are SGHNT and YYREEE (reference sequence). This CDR3 has 14 residues. V was clipped by 0 bases and J by 0 bases, with 6 bases between them. The CDR3: CASSLETYQETQYF. The DNA for the CDR3 is TGTGCCAGCAGCTTGGAAACGTACCAAGAGACCCAGTACTTC. The full variable domain, completed using reference TRBV5-4 and TRBJ2-5, is ETGVTQSPTHLIKTRGQQVTLRCSSQSGHNTVSWYQQALGQGPQFIFQYYREEENGRGNFPPRFSGLQFPNYSSELNVNALELDDSALYLCASSLETYQETQYFGPGTRLLVL.

The chain combines TRBV23-1 with TRBJ2-7; the D is unclear. TRBV23-1 qualifies as an ORF whose function is uncertain. The V and J ends lost 11 bases and 1 base respectively, with 6 bases between them. This CDR3 contains 10 residues. The CDR3 reads CAPGSYEQYF. The CDR3 nucleotides read TGCGCCCCGGGTTCCTACGAGCAGTACTTC.

V usage is TRBV2 and J usage is TRBJ2-5; the D gene is possibly TRBD2 (6 bases). CDR1 and CDR2 from the germline V gene are SNHLY and FYNNEI. This CDR3 spans 12 amino acids. Trimming shortened V by 9 bases and J by 5 bases, and 13 bases separated the two germline ends. The CDR3 region has the DNA TGTGCCAGTCGACTAGACGGGGAGACCCAGTACTTC. Translated: CASRLDGETQYF.

The chain carries TRBV7-2 and TRBJ2-2; D is unclear. This CDR3 has 12 residues. The V gene's germline CDR1 is SGHTA and CDR2 FQGNSA. Trimming pared 4 bases from V and 2 bases from J, leaving 2 bases between. CDR3 in amino acids: CASSYNTGELFF. The CDR3 nucleotides read TGTGCCAGCAGCTATAACACCGGGGAGCTGTTTTTT.

CDR3 protein: CAWKPGLAPEETQYF. CDR3 DNA sequence: TGTGCCTGGAAACCTGGACTAGCCCCTGAAGAGACCCAGTACTTC. This sequence joins TRBV30 and TRBJ2-5; TRBD2 matches at 8 bases. Trimming at V came to 4 bases and at J to 3 bases, leaving 10 bases not matched to a gene. This CDR3 is built from 15 residues. Germline CDR1 and CDR2: GTSNPN and SVGIG (reference sequence).

Only a few counts were recorded for this clone. The CDR3 loop reads CAISGGLKFYNEQFF. The CDR3 nucleotides are TGTGCCATCAGTGGAGGGTTGAAGTTTTACAATGAGCAGTTCTTC. V gene TRBV10-3 combines with J gene TRBJ2-1; TRBD2 is a possible D gene (5 bases). The V end was cut by 4 bases, the J end by 4 bases, with 14 bases between. Germline V gene sequence: CDR1 ENHRY, CDR2 SYGVKD. The CDR3 is 15 amino acids.

This chain joins TRBV29-1 and TRBJ2-5; D tentatively reads TRBD1 or TRBD2 (6 bases each). Trimming took off 7 bases at V and 0 bases at J, with 18 bases between the two ends. The CDR3 has 15 residues. Germline loops: CDR1 SQVTM, CDR2 ANQGSEA. DNA for the CDR3: TGCAGCGCCAACGGGGGCGCGGGGTACCAAGAGACCCAGTACTTC. This translates into CSANGGAGYQETQYF.

This chain links TRBV4-3 with TRBJ2-3; possibly TRBD2 for D (5 bases). The V end was cut by 4 bases, the J end by 4 bases, with 6 bases between. Germline V gene sequence: CDR1 LGHNA, CDR2 YSLEER. The CDR3 contains 12 residues. For the CDR3, the DNA is TGCGCCAGCAGCCCGGGGTCAGATACGCAGTATTTT. Translation: CASSPGSDTQYF.

The chain combines TRBV29-1 with TRBJ2-5; D gene ambiguous. This CDR3 is 13 amino acids long. The V end lost 2 bases, the J end lost 5 bases, and 12 bases lay between the germline ends. From germline, CDR1 is SQVTM and CDR2 ANQGSEA. This CDR3 reads CSVERRVRETQYF. For the CDR3, the DNA is TGCAGCGTTGAACGCCGGGTACGGGAGACCCAGTACTTC.

This chain joins TRBV29-1 and TRBJ1-1, with 10 bases lining up with TRBD1. The V gene's germline CDR1 is SQVTM and CDR2 ANQGSEA. The CDR3 runs to 15 residues. V lost 7 bases and J lost 1; bases outside the gene matches: 9. The CDR3 nucleotides are TGCAGCGCCAGGCCGGGACAGGGGTGGAACACTGAAGCTTTCTTT. It yields the protein CSARPGQGWNTEAFF.

The rearrangement links TRBV5-1 to TRBJ1-4; D gene ambiguous. The CDR3 covers 14 residues. V shed 0 bases and J shed 6 bases, with 9 bases lying between them. CDR1 is SGHRS, CDR2 YFSETQ, per germline. The CDR3 here is CASSLDTADEKLFF. CDR3 DNA sequence: TGCGCCAGCAGCTTGGACACGGCGGATGAAAAACTGTTTTTT.

This chain links TRBV28 with TRBJ2-3; D is unclear. The V end was cut by 10 bases, the J end by 6 bases, with 11 bases between. CDR1 and CDR2 from the germline V gene are MDHEN and SYDVKM. CDR3 length: 11 residues. CDR3 in DNA: TGTGCCACTCACCCTGGCGATACGCAGTATTTT. Amino acids: CATHPGDTQYF.

Only a few counts were recorded for this clone. This chain joins TRBV5-4 and TRBJ2-5; TRBD2 matches 8 bases. The trim removed 0 bases at V and 5 bases at J, leaving 6 bases unmatched. Germline V gene sequence: CDR1 SGHNT, CDR2 YYREEE (reference sequence). The CDR3 extends over 15 amino acids. DNA of the CDR3: TGTGCCAGCAGCTTGGCGGGGGGGCGCGGGGAGACCCAGTACTTC. Protein product: CASSLAGGRGETQYF.

The chain recombines TRBV5-6 with TRBJ1-1, with 7 bases identical to TRBD1. CDR1 is SGHDT, CDR2 YYEEEE, per germline. The CDR3 is made up of 16 amino acids. The junction had 11 bases not matched to a gene; V was cut back by 4 bases and J by 2 bases. As DNA, the CDR3 is TGTGCCAGCAGCCGAAAGGGGGCCTCGAGTAACACTGAAGCTTTCTTT. It translates to CASSRKGASSNTEAFF.

This clone showed up just a few times. The chain couples TRBV7-9 to TRBJ2-3, with TRBD2 as a possible D gene (6 bases). CDR1 is SEHNR, CDR2 FQNEAQ, per germline (reference sequence). Trimming took 6 bases from V and 2 from J, leaving 21 bases between them. The CDR3 sequence is 17 residues long. The chain's CDR3 is CASSDPIERAPTDTQYF. The DNA for the CDR3 is TGTGCCAGCAGTGACCCTATTGAGCGGGCCCCCACAGATACGCAGTATTTT.

This clone was counted once. The rearrangement uses TRBV4-1 and TRBJ1-1; a weak D match, TRBD1 (6 bases). Germline V lookup: CDR1 MGHRA, CDR2 YSYEKL. The V end lost 3 bases, the J end lost 1 base, and 15 bases lay between the germline ends. The CDR3 totals 16 residues. The CDR3 DNA sequence: TGCGCCAGCAGCCATACGGGCCTCAGGGGGAACACTGAAGCTTTCTTT. This gives the protein CASSHTGLRGNTEAFF.

V and J are TRBV25-1 and TRBJ2-1, with D perhaps TRBD1 or TRBD2 (5 bases each). CDR1 is MGHDK, CDR2 SYGVNS, per germline. The CDR3 sequence is 14 residues long. V lost 4 bases, J lost 7 bases, and 14 bases lay in between. Here the CDR3 reads CASSVGTGRNEQFF. The CDR3 DNA is TGTGCCAGCAGTGTTGGGACCGGGCGGAATGAGCAGTTCTTC.